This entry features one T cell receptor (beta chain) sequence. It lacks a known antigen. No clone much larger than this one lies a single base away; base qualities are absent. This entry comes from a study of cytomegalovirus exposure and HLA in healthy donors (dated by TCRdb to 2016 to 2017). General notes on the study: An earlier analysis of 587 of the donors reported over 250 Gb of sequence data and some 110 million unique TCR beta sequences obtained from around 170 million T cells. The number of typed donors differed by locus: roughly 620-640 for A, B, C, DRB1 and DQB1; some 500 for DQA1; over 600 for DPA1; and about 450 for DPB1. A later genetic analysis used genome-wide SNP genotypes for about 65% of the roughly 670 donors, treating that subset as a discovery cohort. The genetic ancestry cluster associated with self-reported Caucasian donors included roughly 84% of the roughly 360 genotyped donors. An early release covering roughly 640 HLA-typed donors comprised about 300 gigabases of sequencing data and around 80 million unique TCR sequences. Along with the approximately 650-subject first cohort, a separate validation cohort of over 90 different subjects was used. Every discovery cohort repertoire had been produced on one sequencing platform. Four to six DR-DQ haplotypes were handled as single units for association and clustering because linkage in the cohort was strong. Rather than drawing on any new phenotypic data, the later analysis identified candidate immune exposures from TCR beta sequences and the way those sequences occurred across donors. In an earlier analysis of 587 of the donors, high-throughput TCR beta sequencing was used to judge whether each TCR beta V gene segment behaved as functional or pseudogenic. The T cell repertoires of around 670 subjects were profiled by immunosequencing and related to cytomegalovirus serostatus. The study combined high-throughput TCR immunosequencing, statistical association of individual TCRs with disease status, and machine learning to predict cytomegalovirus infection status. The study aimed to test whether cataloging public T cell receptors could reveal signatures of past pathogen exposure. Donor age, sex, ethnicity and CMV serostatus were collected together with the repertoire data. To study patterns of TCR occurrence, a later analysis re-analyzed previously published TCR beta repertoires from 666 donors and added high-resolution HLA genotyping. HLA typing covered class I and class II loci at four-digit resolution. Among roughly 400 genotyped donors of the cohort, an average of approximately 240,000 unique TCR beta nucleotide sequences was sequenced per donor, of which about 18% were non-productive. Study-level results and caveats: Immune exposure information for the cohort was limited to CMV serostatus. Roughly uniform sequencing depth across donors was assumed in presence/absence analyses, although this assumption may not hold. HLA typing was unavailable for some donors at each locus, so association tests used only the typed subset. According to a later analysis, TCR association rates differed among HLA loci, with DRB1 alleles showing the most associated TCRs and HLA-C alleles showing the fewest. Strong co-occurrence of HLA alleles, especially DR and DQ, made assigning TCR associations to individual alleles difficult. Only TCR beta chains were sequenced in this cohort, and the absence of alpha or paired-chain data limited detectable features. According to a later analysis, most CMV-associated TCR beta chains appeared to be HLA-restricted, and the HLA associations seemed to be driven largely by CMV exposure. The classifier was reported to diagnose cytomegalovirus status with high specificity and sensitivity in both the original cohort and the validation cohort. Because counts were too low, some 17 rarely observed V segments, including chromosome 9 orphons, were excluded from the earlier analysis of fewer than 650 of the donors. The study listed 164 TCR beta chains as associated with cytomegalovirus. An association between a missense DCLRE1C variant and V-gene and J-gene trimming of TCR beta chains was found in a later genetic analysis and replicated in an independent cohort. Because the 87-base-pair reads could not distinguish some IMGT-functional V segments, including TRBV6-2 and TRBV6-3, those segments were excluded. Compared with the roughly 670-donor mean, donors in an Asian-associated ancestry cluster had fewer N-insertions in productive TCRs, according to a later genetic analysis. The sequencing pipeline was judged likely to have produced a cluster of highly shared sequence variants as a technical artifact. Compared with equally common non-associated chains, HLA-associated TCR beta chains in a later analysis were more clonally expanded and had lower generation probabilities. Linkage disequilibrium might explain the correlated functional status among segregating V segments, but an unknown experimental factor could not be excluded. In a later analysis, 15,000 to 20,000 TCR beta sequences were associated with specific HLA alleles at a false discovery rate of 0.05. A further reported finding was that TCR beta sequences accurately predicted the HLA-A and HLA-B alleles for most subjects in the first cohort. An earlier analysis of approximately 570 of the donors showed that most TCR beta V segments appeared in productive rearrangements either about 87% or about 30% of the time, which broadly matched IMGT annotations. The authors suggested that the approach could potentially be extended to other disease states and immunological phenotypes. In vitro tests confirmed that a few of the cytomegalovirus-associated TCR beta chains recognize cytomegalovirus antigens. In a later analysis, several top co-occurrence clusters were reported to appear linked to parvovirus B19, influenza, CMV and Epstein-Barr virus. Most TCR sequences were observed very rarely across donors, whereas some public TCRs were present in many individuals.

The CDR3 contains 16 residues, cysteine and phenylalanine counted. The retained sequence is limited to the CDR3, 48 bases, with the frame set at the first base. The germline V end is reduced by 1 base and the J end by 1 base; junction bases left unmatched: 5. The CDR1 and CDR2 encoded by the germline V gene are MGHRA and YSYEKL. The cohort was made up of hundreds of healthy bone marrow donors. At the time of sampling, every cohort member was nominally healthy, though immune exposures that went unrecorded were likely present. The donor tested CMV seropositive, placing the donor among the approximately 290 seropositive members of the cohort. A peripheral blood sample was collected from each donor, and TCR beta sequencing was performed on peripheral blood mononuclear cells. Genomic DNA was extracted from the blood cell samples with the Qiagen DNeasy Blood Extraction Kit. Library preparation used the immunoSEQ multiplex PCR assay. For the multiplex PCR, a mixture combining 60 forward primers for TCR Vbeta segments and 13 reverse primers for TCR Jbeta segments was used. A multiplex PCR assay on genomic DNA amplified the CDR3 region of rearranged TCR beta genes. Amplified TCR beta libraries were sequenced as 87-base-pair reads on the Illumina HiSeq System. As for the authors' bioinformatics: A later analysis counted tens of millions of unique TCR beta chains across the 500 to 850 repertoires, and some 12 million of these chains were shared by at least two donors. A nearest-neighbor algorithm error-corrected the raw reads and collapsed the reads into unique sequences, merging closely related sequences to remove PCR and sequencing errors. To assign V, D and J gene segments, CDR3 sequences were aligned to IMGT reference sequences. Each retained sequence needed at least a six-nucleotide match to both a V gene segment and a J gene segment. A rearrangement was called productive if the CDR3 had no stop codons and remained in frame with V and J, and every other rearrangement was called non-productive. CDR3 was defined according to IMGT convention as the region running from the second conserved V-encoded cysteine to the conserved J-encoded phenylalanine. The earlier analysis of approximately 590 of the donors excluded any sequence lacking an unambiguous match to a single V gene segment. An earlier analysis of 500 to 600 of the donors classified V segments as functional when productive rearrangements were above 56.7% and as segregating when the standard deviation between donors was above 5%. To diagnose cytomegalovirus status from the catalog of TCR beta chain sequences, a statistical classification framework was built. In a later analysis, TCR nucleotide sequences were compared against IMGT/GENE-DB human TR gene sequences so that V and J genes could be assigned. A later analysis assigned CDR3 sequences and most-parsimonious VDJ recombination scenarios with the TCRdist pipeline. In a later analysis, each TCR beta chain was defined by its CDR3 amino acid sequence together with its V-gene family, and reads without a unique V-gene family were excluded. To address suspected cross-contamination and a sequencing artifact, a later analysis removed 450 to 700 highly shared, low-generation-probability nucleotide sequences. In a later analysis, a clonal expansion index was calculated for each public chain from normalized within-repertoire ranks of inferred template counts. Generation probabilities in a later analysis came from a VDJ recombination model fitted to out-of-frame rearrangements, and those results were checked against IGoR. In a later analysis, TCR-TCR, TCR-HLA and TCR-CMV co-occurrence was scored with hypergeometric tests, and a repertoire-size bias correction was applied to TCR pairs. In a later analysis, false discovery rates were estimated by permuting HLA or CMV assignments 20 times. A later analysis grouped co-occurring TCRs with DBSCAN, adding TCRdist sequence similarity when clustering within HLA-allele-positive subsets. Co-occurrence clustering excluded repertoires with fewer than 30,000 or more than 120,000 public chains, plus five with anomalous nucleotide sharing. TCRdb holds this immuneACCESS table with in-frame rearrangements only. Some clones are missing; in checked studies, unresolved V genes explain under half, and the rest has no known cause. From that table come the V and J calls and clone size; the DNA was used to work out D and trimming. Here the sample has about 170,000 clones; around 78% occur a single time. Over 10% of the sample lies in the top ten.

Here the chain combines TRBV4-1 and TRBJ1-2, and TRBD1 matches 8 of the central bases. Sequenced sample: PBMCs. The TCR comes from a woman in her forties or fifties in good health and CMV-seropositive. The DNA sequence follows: TGCGCCAGCAGCCAAGTTCTAGGACAGGGTAACTATGGCTACACCTTC. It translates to CASSQVLGQGNYGYTF.